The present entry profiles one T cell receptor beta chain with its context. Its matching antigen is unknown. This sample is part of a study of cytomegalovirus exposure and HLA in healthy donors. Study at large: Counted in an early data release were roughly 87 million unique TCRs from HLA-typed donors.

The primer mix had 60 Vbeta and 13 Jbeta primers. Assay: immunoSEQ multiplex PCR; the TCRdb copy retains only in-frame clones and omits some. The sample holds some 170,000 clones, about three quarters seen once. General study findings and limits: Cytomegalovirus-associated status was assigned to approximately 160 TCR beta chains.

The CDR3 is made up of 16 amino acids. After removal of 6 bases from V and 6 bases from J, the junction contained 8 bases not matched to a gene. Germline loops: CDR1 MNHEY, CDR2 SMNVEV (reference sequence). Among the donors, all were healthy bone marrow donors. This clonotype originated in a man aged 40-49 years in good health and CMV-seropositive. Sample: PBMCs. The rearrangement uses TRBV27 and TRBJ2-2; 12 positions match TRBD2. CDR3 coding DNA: TGTGCCAGCAGCGCCCTAGCGGGAGGGTCGGCCGGGGAGCTGTTTTTT. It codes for CASSALAGGSAGELFF.